The clone carrying this TCR beta chain was recorded only once. Germline V gene sequence: CDR1 LGHDT, CDR2 YNNKEL (reference sequence). The CDR3 contains 16 residues. V shed 3 bases and J 0 bases; nucleotides not matched to a gene: 5. Using its own MiXCR run on the RT-PCR reads, TCRdb lists one record per CDR3 protein. The sample gives approximately 520,000 distinct CDR3 sequences, about 25% of which show up once; 1.5% to 2% is in the top ten. These data originate in a study of response to subunit inactivated influenza vaccine. Specimen: CD4+ T cells sorted from PBMCs, collected 5 to 6 days after vaccination. The TCR was taken from a man aged 45 to 65 who received an inactivated influenza vaccine. This chain uses TRBV3-1 with TRBJ1-3, with 7 bases that match TRBD1. This CDR3 is CASSHTGTVSGNTIYF. CDR3 nucleotides: TGTGCCAGCAGCCACACGGGGACAGTCTCTGGAAACACCATATATTTT.